This T cell receptor (beta chain) was sequenced during a study of regulatory T cells in long-lasting Graves disease. Study findings and constraints: Favoring TRBV28, TRBJ1-2 and TRBJ2-5 was a feature seen in persistent disease. Public clonotype sharing was higher in persistent than newly diagnosed patients.

Library construction for TCR beta used iRepertoire HTBI primers and Arm-PCR of CDR3 regions. As handled by the study authors: Across all samples, about 59 TRBV segments and around 13 TRBJ segments were identified. TCRdb reprocessed the multiplex PCR reads via MiXCR and lists one record per CDR3 protein. In this record, the V and J calls reflect TCRdb's handling and not the investigators' own analysis. In the table there are 400,000 to 450,000 distinct CDR3 sequences, about 16% of which are singletons. Described time point: newly diagnosed GD, antithyroid drugs for less than 3 months. RNA extracted from PBMCs served as the sequencing template. V was pared by 11 bases and J by 2 bases, with 6 bases of the junction left unmatched. From germline, CDR1 is MNHEY and CDR2 SVGEGT. The CDR3 length is 13 residues. To note about this clonotype: What it binds is unknown.

These records were also assigned to another study, of T cells in Graves' hyperthyroidism and ophthalmopathy. That report adds: Blood shared most expanded thyroid clonotypes above 0.001.

The sequences come from peripheral blood mononuclear cells (PBMCs), collected at new diagnosis, from a patient treated with antithyroid drugs. The rearrangement uses TRBV6-2 or TRBV6-3 and TRBJ2-1; the match to TRBD2 covers 7 bases. The sequence was collected from a woman in her twenties or thirties with Graves disease. The CDR3 nucleotides read TGTGCCGTCGCAGCGGGGACCTACAATGAGCAGTTCTTC. Its protein is CAVAAGTYNEQFF.